This T cell receptor beta chain is from a study of cytomegalovirus exposure and HLA in healthy donors. Study observations and caveats: Rarity held for most TCR sequences, but there were some public TCRs that occurred in many donors. It was 164 TCR beta chains that were listed as cytomegalovirus-associated.

The germline CDR1 and CDR2 sequences are SQVTM and ANQGSEA. This CDR3 spans 13 amino acids. The J segment lost 6 bases and the V segment lost 7 bases, leaving 7 bases of the junction unmatched. TCRdb's table, derived via immunoSEQ multiplex PCR, lists solely in-frame clones and lacks some. This table has about 200,000 clones, around 80% appearing once. This clone was recorded a few times. Its target is unknown. Sequencing input: PBMCs. The chain employs TRBV29-1 and TRBJ2-7, with 12 bases identical to TRBD2. The sequence was collected from a woman aged 25 to 45 in good health and CMV-seropositive. The CDR3 region is CSGRLAGVVEQYF. The CDR3 region has the DNA TGCAGCGGGAGACTAGCGGGAGTAGTCGAGCAGTACTTC.